This T cell receptor beta chain was obtained from a study of blood T cell repertoires in COVID-19. There are 16 residues in the CDR3. Germline V gene lookup returns CDR1 SGDLS and CDR2 YYNGEE. After removal of 2 bases from V and 1 base from J, the junction contained 7 bases not matched to a gene. TCRdb's copy holds only in-frame clones and misses some; the assay was immunoSEQ multiplex PCR. The sample yields 310,000 or so clones, 70% to 90% seen once. The sample taken for sequencing was PBMCs or T cells enriched from blood (not recorded which). The receptor was isolated from a woman under 40 who had recovered from COVID-19. The chain has TRBV9 and TRBJ1-1; 8 bases match TRBD1. CDR3 sequence: CASSVGAGGGNTEAFF. The CDR3 DNA reads as TGTGCCAGCAGCGTCGGGGCAGGGGGCGGGAACACTGAAGCTTTCTTT.